What follows are 10 T cell receptor beta chains derived from one specimen sequenced in a study of blood T cell repertoires in COVID-19. Sequencing was performed with immunoSEQ multiplex PCR; in TCRdb, only in-frame clones are kept and a portion is missing. The sample includes hundreds of thousands of clones, approximately 86% of them seen just once. What was sequenced was peripheral blood. The receptors here all came from a woman aged 50 to 60 who had recovered from COVID-19.

This clone was found once. The rearrangement joins TRBV11-2 to TRBJ2-1, with D perhaps TRBD2 (5 bases). Trimming shortened V by 2 bases and J by 8 bases, and 10 bases separated the two germline ends. CDR1 is SGHAT and CDR2 is FQNNGV in the germline V gene. This CDR3 region has 13 residues. The chain's CDR3 is CASSLIRGYEQFF. The CDR3 DNA is TGTGCCAGCAGCTTAATACGAGGGTATGAGCAGTTCTTC.

The chain is built from TRBV30 and TRBJ2-7; D is possibly TRBD1 (6 bases). The CDR3 is 16 amino acids. Germline V gives CDR1 GTSNPN, CDR2 SVGIG (reference sequence). V dropped 0 bases and J dropped 0 bases, with 15 bases sitting between them. The CDR3, as DNA: TGTGCCTGGAGTGTTTTTAGGGACATACGCTCCTACGAGCAGTACTTC. Its protein is CAWSVFRDIRSYEQYF.

This chain joins TRBV7-3 and TRBJ2-1, with 9 bases aligning to TRBD2. This CDR3 region has 15 residues. The V and J ends lost 4 bases and 8 bases, in that order; junction bases with no gene match: 9. Germline CDR1 SGHTA, CDR2 FQGTGA. Here the CDR3 DNA reads TGTGCCAGCAGCTCATCTAGCGGGATTTGGGATGAGCAGTTCTTC. Translated: CASSSSSGIWDEQFF.

The rearrangement joins TRBV27 to TRBJ2-1, with TRBD2 identical over 8 bases. CDR1 is MNHEY and CDR2 is SMNVEV in the germline V gene (reference sequence). V shed 6 bases and J 6 bases; nucleotides not matched to a gene: 4. This CDR3 has 13 amino acids. The CDR3 sequence: CASSGLAGNEQFF. CDR3 coding DNA: TGTGCCAGCAGCGGACTAGCCGGCAATGAGCAGTTCTTC.

The gene calls are TRBV5-1 and TRBJ2-2; D unresolved. CDR1 is SGHRS, CDR2 YFSETQ, per germline. Trimming took 1 base from V and 0 from J, leaving 7 bases between them. The CDR3 covers 15 residues. The CDR3 DNA follows: TGCGCCAGCAGCTTGTTACAAACGAACACCGGGGAGCTGTTTTTT. It translates to CASSLLQTNTGELFF.

The chain recombines TRBV5-1 with TRBJ2-1; 8 positions match TRBD2. The length of the CDR3 is 16 residues. The germline gives CDR1 SGHRS, CDR2 YFSETQ. J was trimmed by 6 bases and V by 0 bases; bases with no gene match: 8. This CDR3 is CASSLVSGRVSNEQFF. DNA for the CDR3: TGCGCCAGCAGCTTGGTGAGCGGGAGAGTCTCCAATGAGCAGTTCTTC.

The chain combines TRBV7-2 with TRBJ1-1; D is unclear. Trimming stripped 1 base from V and 7 bases from J, with 10 bases between. Germline values: CDR1 SGHTA, CDR2 FQGNSA. This CDR3 comprises 13 residues. CDR3 region: CASSLEYRREAFF. The CDR3, as DNA: TGTGCCAGCAGCTTAGAATACAGACGTGAAGCTTTCTTT.

In its sample, this clone is medium-sized (0.01 to 0.1%). The same CDR3 can be traced to other DNA sequences in this sample. The chain combines TRBV6-5 with TRBJ1-3; 7 positions match TRBD1. The V gene's germline CDR1 is MNHEY and CDR2 SVGAGI. This CDR3 is built from 15 residues. J gave up 0 bases and V 6 bases, and 5 bases lay outside the gene matches. CDR3 nucleotides: TGTGCCAGCAGCACGACAGGGCACTCTGGAAACACCATATATTTT. It encodes CASSTTGHSGNTIYF.

This clone was observed once. The chain employs TRBV5-1 and TRBJ2-7; maybe TRBD2 (6 bases). V was shortened by 2 bases and J by 3 bases, with 15 bases between the two germline ends. The germline gives CDR1 SGHRS, CDR2 YFSETQ. The CDR3 length is 15 residues. As DNA, the CDR3 is TGCGCCAGCAGCTTCGGGGACTTTTCGGTCTACGAGCAGTACTTC. Protein: CASSFGDFSVYEQYF.

The V gene is TRBV9, the J gene TRBJ1-5; a weak D match, TRBD1 (5 bases). CDR3 length equals 15 residues. Trimming pared 4 bases from V and 1 base from J, leaving 12 bases between. Germline values: CDR1 SGDLS, CDR2 YYNGEE. For the CDR3, the DNA is TGTGCCAGCAGCCCCGCGGGGCTCAGCAATCAGCCCCAGCATTTT. Translating gives CASSPAGLSNQPQHF.